This T cell receptor (beta chain) was identified during a study of blood T cell repertoires in COVID-19. Study summary: The samples span acute and convalescent COVID-19 from the United States, Italy and Spain.

The repertoire was sequenced with immunoSEQ multiplex PCR; TCRdb's copy has only in-frame clones and lacks some. The sample lists 150,000 to 200,000 clones; roughly 87% were seen once. The V gene's germline CDR1 is KGHDR and CDR2 SFDVKD. Trimming shortened V by 1 base and J by 0 bases, and 16 bases separated the two germline ends. This CDR3 has 18 amino acids. The receptor's source is a man aged 45-65 years who had recovered from COVID-19. This sequence joins TRBV24-1 and TRBJ2-3; a possible D gene is TRBD2 (5 bases). Specimen: PBMCs or T cells enriched from blood (not recorded which). In DNA form, the CDR3 reads TGTGCCACCAGTGATTTTGGGCTAGCAACAACTAGCACAGATACGCAGTATTTT. Encoded protein: CATSDFGLATTSTDTQYF.